Listed here are 8 T cell receptor beta chains from one sample, sequenced in a study of long-term antiretroviral therapy in people with HIV. Version v3.0 of the immunoSEQ assay was performed at survey level. TCRdb's table, derived via immunoSEQ multiplex PCR, lists solely in-frame clones and lacks some. The table lists tens of thousands of clones, 75% to 90% of them singletons. This sample comprised unsorted PBMCs, obtained 0.8 years before starting antiretroviral therapy. These receptors were taken from a man aged 18-30 years with HIV.

This chain links TRBV15 with TRBJ1-1; no clear D. Trimming stripped 0 bases from V and 2 bases from J, with 10 bases between. The CDR3 is made up of 15 amino acids. The V gene's germline CDR1 is LNHNV and CDR2 YYDKDF (reference sequence). In nucleotides, the CDR3 is TGTGCCACCAGCAGAGAGCCCGGAGTAAACACTGAAGCTTTCTTT. Amino acids: CATSREPGVNTEAFF.

This chain connects TRBV7-9 to TRBJ2-5; TRBD1 aligns across 8 bases. The CDR3 loop spans 16 amino acids. V was clipped by 4 bases and J by 5 bases; unmatched bases: 12. Germline CDR1 reads SEHNR; CDR2 reads FQNEAQ (reference sequence). The CDR3 loop reads CASSSSGQGGRETQYF. CDR3 DNA: TGTGCCAGCAGCTCATCCGGACAGGGAGGCAGGGAGACCCAGTACTTC.

This chain links TRBV19 with TRBJ2-2; D is unresolved. The CDR3 sequence is 14 residues long. Per the germline V gene, CDR1 is LNHDA and CDR2 is SQIVND (reference sequence). V gave up 5 bases and J gave up 0 bases, with 7 bases separating them. The CDR3 loop is CASSLWANTGELFF. The CDR3 DNA is TGTGCCAGTAGTCTGTGGGCGAACACCGGGGAGCTGTTTTTT.

This clone was seen just once. J is TRBJ2-7 and V is TRBV9, with 10 bases matching TRBD1. J was trimmed by 2 bases and V by 0 bases; bases with no gene match: 11. The CDR3 covers 18 residues. CDR1 SGDLS and CDR2 YYNGEE come from the germline V gene. CDR3 region: CASSVGGTPGQGTYEQYF. The CDR3 DNA follows: TGTGCCAGCAGCGTAGGGGGCACCCCGGGACAGGGGACCTACGAGCAGTACTTC.

V usage is TRBV5-5 and J usage is TRBJ1-2; 9 bases map to TRBD1. The germline CDR1 and CDR2 sequences are SGHKS and YYEKEE (reference sequence). The CDR3 is 16 residues long. With 0 bases clipped from V and 7 bases from J, the junction kept 10 bases outside the gene matches. Here the CDR3 reads CASSLGTGEPTGGYTF. CDR3 sequence (DNA): TGTGCCAGCAGCTTGGGGACAGGGGAACCTACGGGTGGCTACACCTTC.

The chain employs TRBV5-1 and TRBJ1-3; D remains ambiguous. Trimming pared 0 bases from V and 4 bases from J, leaving 8 bases between. CDR1 and CDR2 from the germline V gene are SGHRS and YFSETQ. The CDR3 extends over 14 amino acids. The CDR3 region has the DNA TGCGCCAGCAGCTTGGTGGGCGGAGGAAACACCATATATTTT. This gives the protein CASSLVGGGNTIYF.

The rearrangement links TRBV5-4 to TRBJ1-1; 9 bases fit TRBD1. Trimming removed 4 bases from V and 0 bases from J; junction bases left unmatched: 10. Germline values: CDR1 SGHNT, CDR2 YYREEE (reference sequence). The CDR3 spans 17 residues. In DNA form, the CDR3 reads TGTGCCAGCAGCCATCCTCCGGGACAGGGAATGAACACTGAAGCTTTCTTT. This translates into CASSHPPGQGMNTEAFF.

The chain employs TRBV19 and TRBJ2-3, with 8 bases aligning to TRBD1. The J segment lost 8 bases and the V segment lost 2 bases, leaving 6 bases of the junction unmatched. This CDR3 is 14 amino acids long. Germline V gives CDR1 LNHDA, CDR2 SQIVND (reference sequence). Written as DNA, the CDR3 is TGTGCCAGTAGTATACTGGACAGGGAATTTACGCAGTATTTT. It is translated as CASSILDREFTQYF.